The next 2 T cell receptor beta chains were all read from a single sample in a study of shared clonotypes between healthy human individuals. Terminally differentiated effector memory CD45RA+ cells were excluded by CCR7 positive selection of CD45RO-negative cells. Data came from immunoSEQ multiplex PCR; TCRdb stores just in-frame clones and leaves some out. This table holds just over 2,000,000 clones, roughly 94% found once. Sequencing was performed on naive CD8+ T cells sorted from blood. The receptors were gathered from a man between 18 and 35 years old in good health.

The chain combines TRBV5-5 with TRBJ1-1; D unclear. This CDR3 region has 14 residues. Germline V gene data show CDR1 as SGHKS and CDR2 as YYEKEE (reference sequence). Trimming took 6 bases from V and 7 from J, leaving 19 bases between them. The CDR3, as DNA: TGTGCCAGCATACCAGGCAGGTACGATCTTGAAGCTTTCTTT. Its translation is CASIPGRYDLEAFF.

This CDR3 reads CASSTLAGPAEQYF. The CDR3 DNA is TGTGCCAGCAGTACACTAGCGGGGCCCGCCGAGCAGTACTTC. The chain couples TRBV7-2 to TRBJ2-7, with 10 bases matching TRBD2. The CDR3 loop spans 14 amino acids. The junction had 8 bases not matched to a gene; V was cut back by 6 bases and J by 6 bases. Germline V gene data show CDR1 as SGHTA and CDR2 as FQGNSA. The entire variable domain, with the rest obtained from reference TRBV7-2 and TRBJ2-7, is as follows: GAGVSQSPSNKVTEKGKDVELRCDPISGHTALYWYRQSLGQGLEFLIYFQGNSAPDKSGLPSDRFSAERTGGSVSTLTIQRTQQEDSAVYLCASSTLAGPAEQYFGPGTRLTVT.